These T cell receptor beta chains were read from a single sample in a study of cytomegalovirus exposure and HLA in healthy donors. Using immunoSEQ multiplex PCR, the repertoire was profiled, and TCRdb retains in-frame clones only, with some absent. The sample lists 150,000 to 250,000 clones, around 79% seen once, with less than 2% in the top ten. The sample was PBMCs. Every receptor here comes from a girl under 18 in good health and CMV-seropositive. CDR3s include the opening cysteine and the closing phenylalanine or tryptophan. Fields, in order: D gene, J gene, clone size, V gene, CDR3 protein, CDR3 DNA. The D gene is left open where the match is weak. Some rows have no size entry. The others give once, few or many, or a class for an expanded clone.

>TRBD1|TRBJ2-5|NA|TRBV7-7
CASSQNRGTGGVETQYF
TGTGCCAGCAGCCAAAACCGAGGGACAGGGGGCGTGGAGACCCAGTACTTC
>TRBD1|TRBJ2-3|few|TRBV29-1
CSAKLQGARGRDTQYF
TGCAGCGCAAAGTTGCAGGGGGCGAGAGGTAGGGATACGCAGTATTTT
>NA|TRBJ1-1|once|TRBV5-1
CASSLASTGRRNTEAFF
TGCGCCAGCAGCTTGGCCTCGACAGGAAGGAGGAACACTGAAGCTTTCTTT
>NA|TRBJ1-1|NA|TRBV10-1
CASSGTLNTEAFF
TGCGCCAGCTCCGGGACACTGAACACTGAAGCTTTCTTT
>TRBD2|TRBJ2-3|NA|TRBV4-3
CASSPFSSGTSGYTDTQYF
TGCGCCAGCAGCCCCTTCTCATCCGGGACTAGCGGTTACACAGATACGCAGTATTTT
>NA|TRBJ1-2|NA|TRBV5-6
CASSLRTSDYGYTF
TGTGCCAGCAGCTTGAGGACAAGCGACTATGGCTACACCTTC
>TRBD1|TRBJ1-4|NA|TRBV19
CASRDWTGVYEKLFF
TGTGCCAGTAGGGATTGGACAGGGGTCTATGAAAAACTGTTTTTT
>TRBD1|TRBJ2-2|NA|TRBV5-6
CASSLLSTGGPTGELFF
TGTGCCAGCAGCTTGTTATCGACAGGGGGGCCCACCGGGGAGCTGTTTTTT
>NA|TRBJ1-5|NA|TRBV10-3
CAISTDLTGTPQHF
TGTGCCATCAGTACGGACCTTACAGGCACGCCCCAGCATTTT
>NA|TRBJ1-4|NA|TRBV9
CASSVLPNGATNEKLFF
TGTGCCAGCAGCGTGCTTCCAAACGGTGCAACTAATGAAAAACTGTTTTTT
>NA|TRBJ2-5|NA|TRBV29-1
CSVEAAGQRTRETQYF
TGCAGCGTTGAAGCTGCGGGACAGAGGACCCGAGAGACCCAGTACTTC
>NA|TRBJ1-1|NA|TRBV29-1
CSVEGRMNTEAFF
TGCAGCGTTGAGGGGAGAATGAACACTGAAGCTTTCTTT
>NA|TRBJ2-7|NA|TRBV20-1
CSARTVAEQYF
TGCAGTGCTAGAACGGTTGCCGAGCAGTACTTC
>TRBD2|TRBJ2-7|NA|TRBV6-5
CASSKTSGGYEQYF
TGTGCCAGCAGTAAGACTAGCGGGGGCTACGAGCAGTACTTC
>NA|TRBJ2-1|NA|TRBV30
CAWSGGVNNEQFF
TGTGCCTGGAGTGGGGGGGTGAACAATGAGCAGTTCTTC
>NA|TRBJ1-5|NA|TRBV10-2
CASSGQGEQPQHF
TGCGCCAGCAGTGGGCAGGGTGAGCAGCCCCAGCATTTT
>NA|TRBJ2-7|NA|TRBV10-3
CAISESSHTYEQYF
TGTGCCATCAGTGAGTCATCACATACCTACGAGCAGTACTTC
>TRBD1|TRBJ2-2|NA|TRBV7-9
CASSYLSDRGGNGELFF
TGTGCCAGCAGCTACCTCTCCGACAGGGGGGGTAACGGGGAGCTGTTTTTT
>NA|TRBJ2-1|NA|TRBV10-1
CASSPTGVYNEQFF
TGCGCCAGCAGCCCGACCGGGGTCTACAATGAGCAGTTCTTC
>TRBD2|TRBJ2-5|NA|TRBV7-7
CASSLGRGGETQYF
TGTGCCAGCAGCTTAGGGCGGGGGGGCGAGACCCAGTACTTC
>NA|TRBJ1-4|few|TRBV6-6
CASSLLGRGTNEKLFF
TGTGCCAGCAGTTTACTTGGGAGGGGTACTAATGAAAAACTGTTTTTT
>NA|TRBJ2-1|few|TRBV11-3
CASSLEVSLGRPPNEQFF
TGTGCCAGCAGCTTAGAAGTGAGTCTGGGGCGTCCCCCCAATGAGCAGTTCTTC
>NA|TRBJ1-5|NA|TRBV5-5
CASSLTPVTNQPQHF
TGTGCCAGCAGCTTGACGCCAGTCACCAATCAGCCCCAGCATTTT
>TRBD1|TRBJ2-2|NA|TRBV7-2
CASSQWDRGAAGELFF
TGTGCCAGCAGCCAGTGGGACAGGGGTGCCGCCGGGGAGCTGTTTTTT
>TRBD1|TRBJ2-7|NA|TRBV5-4
CASSFEGALYEQYF
TGTGCCAGCAGCTTCGAGGGGGCGCTTTACGAGCAGTACTTC
>NA|TRBJ2-2|NA|TRBV12-5
CASGQRDSPLNTGELFF
TGTGCTAGTGGCCAAAGAGACAGTCCCCTGAACACCGGGGAGCTGTTTTTT
>TRBD1|TRBJ1-5|NA|TRBV6-6
CASSYPGQGGQPQHF
TGTGCCAGCAGTTACCCTGGACAGGGAGGTCAGCCCCAGCATTTT
>TRBD1|TRBJ2-1|NA|TRBV19
CASSYGTGMVNEQFF
TGTGCCAGTAGTTACGGGACAGGGATGGTTAATGAGCAGTTCTTC